Below, 2 T cell receptor beta chains from the same sample are listed, as sequenced in a study of CD8+ T cells in alopecia areata. Samples from alopecia areata patients were lesional scalp punch biopsies and peripheral blood. TCR sequencing used cDNA made by reverse transcription of extracted RNA. Sequenced by immunoSEQ multiplex PCR; TCRdb stores in-frame clones only, minus some. The top ten hold over 12% of the sample, which has approximately 12,000 clones, 57% seen once. Sequenced input: skin. The source is a human donor with alopecia areata.

A single count supports this clone. The gene calls are TRBV2 and TRBJ2-7, with TRBD2 identical over 7 bases. The CDR3 is 14 amino acids. V dropped 8 bases and J dropped 7; count of bases not matched to a gene: 14. Germline V gene sequence: CDR1 SNHLY, CDR2 FYNNEI. The CDR3 spells CASGSGTEVWEQYF. The CDR3 region has the DNA TGTGCCAGCGGGAGCGGGACGGAGGTTTGGGAGCAGTACTTC.

The rearrangement uses TRBV6-1 and TRBJ2-5; 14 bases align to TRBD2. V gave up 4 bases and J gave up 4 bases; unmatched junction bases: 2. The CDR3 has 15 residues. CDR1 and CDR2 (germline): MNHNS, SASEGT. The CDR3 reads CASSGLAGGPETQYF. The CDR3 DNA is TGTGCCAGCAGTGGACTAGCGGGGGGGCCAGAGACCCAGTACTTC.